These 29 T cell receptor beta chains were all obtained from the same sample, sequenced in a study of cytomegalovirus exposure and HLA in healthy donors. PCR amplification relied on 60 Vbeta primers (plus 13 Jbeta primers). Sequencing used immunoSEQ multiplex PCR; TCRdb keeps in-frame clones, though not all of them. The sample has around 180,000 clones; approximately 75% are singletons. The sample taken for sequencing was PBMCs. These receptors came from a girl aged 10 to 17 in good health and CMV-seronegative.

The chain combines TRBV4-1 with TRBJ1-5, with 7 bases aligning to TRBD1. The J segment lost 6 bases and the V segment lost 4 bases, leaving 6 bases of the junction unmatched. This CDR3 region has 14 residues. Germline V lookup: CDR1 MGHRA, CDR2 YSYEKL. As DNA, the CDR3 is TGCGCCAGCAGCCCTTTACAGGGGTCTCAGCCCCAGCATTTT. Residues: CASSPLQGSQPQHF.

The chain carries TRBV7-8 and TRBJ2-1; 7 bases line up with TRBD1. The trim removed 7 bases at V and 6 bases at J, leaving 15 bases unmatched. The CDR3 runs to 16 residues. In germline, CDR1 is SGHVS, CDR2 FQNEAQ. The chain's CDR3 is CASTRVPRGNINEQFF. The CDR3 DNA is TGTGCCAGCACCCGGGTCCCCAGGGGGAATATCAATGAGCAGTTCTTC.

The chain joins TRBV27 to TRBJ2-5, with 14 bases lining up with TRBD2. CDR3 length equals 18 residues. Unmatched junction bases numbered 11, after V lost 4 bases and J lost 4 bases. The germline V gene encodes CDR1 MNHEY and CDR2 SMNVEV (reference sequence). CDR3 DNA: TGTGCCAGCAGTTGGGTAACGACTAGCGGGGGGGCGGGAGAGACCCAGTACTTC. Amino acids: CASSWVTTSGGAGETQYF.

The V and J genes are TRBV7-9 and TRBJ2-5; 7 bases align to TRBD1. The DNA end favors TRBJ2-7, so the J call may be wrong. The CDR3 is made up of 13 amino acids. Germline lookup yields CDR1 SEHNR and CDR2 FQNEAQ (reference sequence). For the CDR3, the DNA is TGTGCCAGCAGCTCACCGACAGGGAACGAGCAGTACTTC. Residues: CASSSPTGNEQYF.

The sample holds one count of this clone. The chain combines TRBV1 with TRBJ2-1; the DNA was not used to check the table's D call, TRBD1. TRBV1 is described as a pseudogene. This CDR3 spans 17 amino acids. The CDR3 bases are TGCACCAGCAGCCAAGGACAGGACTCTAATAGGGAGAATGAGCAGTTCTTC. This translates into CTSSQGQDSNRENEQFF.

This chain connects TRBV5-4 to TRBJ2-7, with 12 positions matching TRBD2. V lost 3 bases to trimming and J lost 4 bases; unmatched junction nucleotides: 2. The germline V gene has CDR1 SGHNT and CDR2 YYREEE (reference sequence). CDR3 length: 14 amino acids. CDR3 residues: CASSSSGGAYEQYF. The CDR3 coding sequence is TGTGCCAGCAGCTCTAGCGGGGGGGCTTACGAGCAGTACTTC.

This clone has a handful of counts. This rearrangement joins TRBV11-2 to TRBJ2-1; a possible D gene is TRBD2 (6 bases). The V and J ends lost 8 bases and 1 base respectively, with 21 bases between them. This CDR3 spans 17 amino acids. In germline, CDR1 is SGHAT, CDR2 FQNNGV. The CDR3, as DNA: TGTGCCAGCGGTCGAGGGAGCGGGCGGACTTCCTACAATGAGCAGTTCTTC. Its protein product is CASGRGSGRTSYNEQFF. The variable domain in full, completed from reference TRBV11-2 and TRBJ2-1, reads EAGVAQSPRYKIIEKRQSVAFWCNPISGHATLYWYQQILGQGPKLLIQFQNNGVVDDSQLPKDRFSAERLKGVDSTLKIQPAKLEDSAVYLCASGRGSGRTSYNEQFFGPGTRLTVL.

This clone showed up just a few times. The chain combines TRBV7-9 with TRBJ2-7, with 9 nucleotides matching TRBD1. J was trimmed by 2 bases and V by 4 bases; bases with no gene match: 3. The CDR3 is made up of 14 amino acids. Germline CDR1 is SEHNR and CDR2 is FQNEAQ (reference sequence). The CDR3 here is CASSSGTGTYEQYF. In DNA form, the CDR3 reads TGTGCCAGCAGCTCCGGGACAGGGACCTACGAGCAGTACTTC.

As to this clone: A junction end diverges from the germline sequence, so it may reflect a read error. This rearrangement joins TRBV9 to TRBJ1-2; D uncertain. Germline CDR1 reads SGDLS; CDR2 reads YYNGEE. The CDR3 is made up of 11 amino acids. The chain's CDR3 is CASRGIGPPLF. CDR3 in DNA: TGTGCCAGCCGCGGGATTGGGCCTCCCCTCTTC.

This clone has only a few counts. The chain links TRBV4-2 to TRBJ2-2, with 8 nucleotides matching TRBD2. The germline gives CDR1 LGHNA, CDR2 YNFKEQ. The junction had 11 bases not matched to a gene; V was cut back by 5 bases and J by 0 bases. The CDR3 spans 18 residues. In DNA, the CDR3 is TGTGCCAGCAGCTCGGGACTAGAAGGGCTCCCGAACACCGGGGAGCTGTTTTTT. It is translated as CASSSGLEGLPNTGELFF.

The genes are TRBV6-5 and TRBJ2-3, with TRBD2 identical over 10 bases. Germline V gene sequence: CDR1 MNHEY, CDR2 SVGAGI. This CDR3 spans 15 amino acids. V dropped 5 bases and J dropped 2; count of bases not matched to a gene: 4. The chain's CDR3 is CASSRAGGVTDTQYF. Here the CDR3 DNA reads TGTGCCAGCAGTCGAGCGGGGGGGGTCACAGATACGCAGTATTTT.

This clone has only a few counts. This chain joins TRBV7-9 and TRBJ1-1, with D possibly matching TRBD1 (6 bases). V shed 4 bases and J shed 7 bases, with 13 bases lying between them. Germline V gene lookup returns CDR1 SEHNR and CDR2 FQNEAQ (reference sequence). This CDR3 is built from 13 residues. The CDR3, as DNA: TGTGCCAGCAGCTCCCAGGGGACCCGTGAAGCTTTCTTT. Residues: CASSSQGTREAFF.

This chain links TRBV6-4 with TRBJ1-2; D is ambiguous. The CDR3 spans 12 residues. Germline CDR1 MRHNA, CDR2 SNTAGT. V was clipped by 6 bases and J by 5 bases, with 10 bases between them. CDR3 in DNA: TGTGCCAGCAGCCTAAACGGGTATGGCTACACCTTC. It encodes CASSLNGYGYTF.

V usage is TRBV7-3 and J usage is TRBJ2-7; 10 bases align to TRBD2. Germline lookup yields CDR1 SGHTA and CDR2 FQGTGA. The length of the CDR3 is 15 residues. V shed 5 bases and J 5 bases; nucleotides not matched to a gene: 9. CDR3: CASSPSAGGLHEQYF. DNA for the CDR3: TGTGCCAGCAGCCCCTCAGCGGGGGGGCTACACGAGCAGTACTTC.

This clone was detected only a few times. The chain links TRBV6-5 to TRBJ1-1, with a tentative D call TRBD1 (5 bases). This CDR3 is built from 14 residues. V lost 2 bases, J lost 5 bases, and 12 bases lay in between. CDR1 is MNHEY, CDR2 SVGAGI, per germline. The CDR3 loop is CASSYGSGGTEAFF. Here the CDR3 DNA reads TGTGCCAGCAGTTACGGGTCGGGGGGGACTGAAGCTTTCTTT.

This clone was picked up a small number of times. The chain combines TRBV2 with TRBJ1-2, with D unclear. There are 11 residues in the CDR3. With 6 bases removed from V and 8 bases from J, the gap between germline ends came to 10 bases. Germline V gene lookup returns CDR1 SNHLY and CDR2 FYNNEI. In DNA form, the CDR3 reads TGTGCCAGCAGCGAAAACAAGGGCTACACCTTC. It yields the protein CASSENKGYTF.

The chain uses TRBV7-6 and TRBJ1-6, with TRBD1 matching 7 bases. Trimming at V came to 4 bases and at J to 0 bases, leaving 12 bases not matched to a gene. The CDR3 has 19 residues. Germline values: CDR1 SGHVS, CDR2 FNYEAQ. The CDR3 DNA follows: TGTGCCAGCAGCTCAGCCTGGACAGGAATGAGCTCCTATAATTCACCCCTCCACTTT. It codes for CASSSAWTGMSSYNSPLHF.

The rearrangement links TRBV7-3 to TRBJ2-5, with 7 nucleotides matching TRBD1. The CDR3 covers 16 residues. V lost 1 base and J lost 5; bases outside the gene matches: 10. Germline V CDR1 and CDR2: SGHTA, FQGTGA. The CDR3 bases are TGTGCCAGCAGCTTAAAGGGTCGAGGGGGCTATGAGACCCAGTACTTC. It encodes CASSLKGRGGYETQYF.

This clone was recorded once. V and J are TRBV2 and TRBJ1-1; TRBD1 agrees at 7 bases. Germline V gene data show CDR1 as SNHLY and CDR2 as FYNNEI. Trimming at V came to 4 bases and at J to 5 bases, leaving 7 bases not matched to a gene. This CDR3 contains 14 residues. The DNA for the CDR3 is TGTGCCAGCAGTGGGGAGACAGGGATTACTGAAGCTTTCTTT. Translating it yields CASSGETGITEAFF.

V gene TRBV28 combines with J gene TRBJ2-7; D possibly corresponds to TRBD1 (6 bases). Germline CDR1 reads MDHEN; CDR2 reads SYDVKM. This CDR3 region has 13 residues. V shed 3 bases and J shed 6 bases, with 12 bases lying between them. CDR3 nucleotide sequence: TGTGCCAGCAGTTTGGCCTACAGGGCCGAGCAGTACTTC. This codes for CASSLAYRAEQYF.

The chain joins TRBV19 to TRBJ1-2; 10 bases align to TRBD1. CDR3 length: 12 residues. Germline lookup yields CDR1 LNHDA and CDR2 SQIVND (reference sequence). The V and J ends lost 6 bases and 6 bases, in that order; junction bases with no gene match: 1. The CDR3 region is CASRTGGNGYTF. The CDR3 region has the DNA TGTGCCAGTAGGACAGGGGGCAATGGCTACACCTTC. Based on the CDR3 plus reference TRBV19 and TRBJ1-2, the full variable domain is DGGITQSPKYLFRKEGQNVTLSCEQNLNHDAMYWYRQDPGQGLRLIYYSQIVNDFQKGDIAEGYSVSREKKESFPLTVTSAQKNPTAFYLCASRTGGNGYTFGSGTRLTVV.

The chain couples TRBV2 to TRBJ1-2; TRBD1 matches 10 bases. V lost 6 bases, J lost 4 bases, and 5 bases stayed unmatched. The germline V gene has CDR1 SNHLY and CDR2 FYNNEI. The CDR3 sequence is 14 residues long. The CDR3 region is CASREGQGPYGYTF. CDR3 DNA: TGTGCCAGCAGGGAGGGACAGGGGCCCTATGGCTACACCTTC.

The rearrangement uses TRBV15 and TRBJ2-5, with no clear D. V gave up 5 bases and J gave up 1 base, with 17 bases separating them. CDR1 is LNHNV and CDR2 is YYDKDF in the germline V gene (reference sequence). This CDR3 contains 16 residues. As DNA, the CDR3 is TGTGCCACCAGCGGAATGCTCCGGAGCAGCCAAGAGACCCAGTACTTC. It translates to CATSGMLRSSQETQYF. Variable domain in full (rest from reference TRBV15 and TRBJ2-5): DAMVIQNPRYQVTQFGKPVTLSCSQTLNHNVMYWYQQKSSQAPKLLFHYYDKDFNNEADTPDNFQSRRPNTSFCFLDIRSPGLGDTAMYLCATSGMLRSSQETQYFGPGTRLLVL.

The chain couples TRBV7-8 to TRBJ2-5; the D gene is possibly TRBD2 (8 bases). The V gene lost 5 bases and the J gene lost 5 bases, with 21 bases spanning the gap. CDR1 is SGHVS, CDR2 FQNEAQ, per germline. The CDR3 extends over 16 amino acids. The CDR3 sequence is CASSPSGGTGGETQYF. The CDR3 DNA follows: TGTGCCAGCAGCCCCTCAGGGGGTACGGGGGGGGAGACCCAGTACTTC. The full variable domain, its missing parts supplied by reference TRBV7-8 and TRBJ2-5, is GAGVSQSPRYKVAKRGQDVALRCDPISGHVSLFWYQQALGQGPEFLTYFQNEAQLDKSGLPSDRFFAERPEGSVSTLKIQRTQQEDSAVYLCASSPSGGTGGETQYFGPGTRLLVL.

This chain joins TRBV5-6 and TRBJ1-1; TRBD1 matches 7 bases. The CDR3 runs to 14 residues. Looked up from germline, CDR1 is SGHDT and CDR2 is YYEEEE. V lost 4 bases to trimming and J lost 6 bases; unmatched junction nucleotides: 9. The DNA for the CDR3 is TGTGCCAGCAGCATCGACAGGGTGGTGGCTGAAGCTTTCTTT. Its protein is CASSIDRVVAEAFF.

The J gene is TRBJ1-4, the V gene TRBV7-9; weak D call: TRBD1 (5 bases). From germline, CDR1 is SEHNR and CDR2 FQNEAQ (reference sequence). This CDR3 region has 14 residues. V was clipped by 5 bases and J by 3 bases, with 10 bases between them. CDR3 residues: CASSQDTSNEKLFF. CDR3 DNA: TGTGCCAGCAGCCAGGACACTTCTAATGAAAAACTGTTTTTT.

The rearrangement joins TRBV2 to TRBJ1-1, with D possibly TRBD1 on 5 matching bases. CDR1 is SNHLY, CDR2 FYNNEI, per germline. Trimming shortened V by 3 bases and J by 3 bases, and 8 bases separated the two germline ends. CDR3 length: 13 amino acids. In nucleotides, the CDR3 is TGTGCCAGCAGTGACAGGGTTGACACTGAAGCTTTCTTT. This gives the protein CASSDRVDTEAFF.

This clone has just a few counts. The V gene is TRBV19, the J gene TRBJ2-5; the match to TRBD1 covers 9 bases. The CDR3 extends over 14 amino acids. The V gene's germline CDR1 is LNHDA and CDR2 SQIVND (reference sequence). Losses at the gene ends were 3 bases for V and 6 bases for J; bases not matched to a gene: 5. Here the CDR3 DNA reads TGTGCCAGTAGTATCGGGACAGGGCCAAAGACCCAGTACTTC. This sequence encodes CASSIGTGPKTQYF. Complete variable domain (other parts from reference TRBV19 and TRBJ2-5): DGGITQSPKYLFRKEGQNVTLSCEQNLNHDAMYWYRQDPGQGLRLIYYSQIVNDFQKGDIAEGYSVSREKKESFPLTVTSAQKNPTAFYLCASSIGTGPKTQYFGPGTRLLVL.

The V gene is TRBV5-4, the J gene TRBJ2-5; 9 nucleotides align to TRBD1. The J segment lost 8 bases and the V segment lost 4 bases, leaving 9 bases of the junction unmatched. The CDR3 sequence is 14 residues long. The germline V gene encodes CDR1 SGHNT and CDR2 YYREEE (reference sequence). The CDR3 nucleotides are TGTGCCAGCAGCGGGCTGGGACAGGGAAATACCCAGTACTTC. Protein: CASSGLGQGNTQYF.